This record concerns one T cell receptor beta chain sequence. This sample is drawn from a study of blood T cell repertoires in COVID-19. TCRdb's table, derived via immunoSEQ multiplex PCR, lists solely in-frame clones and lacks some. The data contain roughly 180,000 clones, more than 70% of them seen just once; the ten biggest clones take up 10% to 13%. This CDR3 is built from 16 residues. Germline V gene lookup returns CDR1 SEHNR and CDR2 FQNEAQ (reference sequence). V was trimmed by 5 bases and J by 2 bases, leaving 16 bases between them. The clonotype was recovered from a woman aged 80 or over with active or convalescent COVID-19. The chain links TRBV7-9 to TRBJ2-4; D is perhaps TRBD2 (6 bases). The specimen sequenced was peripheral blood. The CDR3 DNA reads TGTGCCAGCAGCGCGGAGAAACTAGCTACCAAAAACATTCAGTACTTC. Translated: CASSAEKLATKNIQYF.